The clone carrying this T cell receptor beta chain has a single count. The antigen is not known. The germline gives CDR1 SGHRS, CDR2 YFSETQ. The V end was cut by 2 bases, the J end by 7 bases, with 12 bases between. The CDR3 sequence is 13 residues long. These data come from a study of blood T cells in healthy people across ages. The donors, healthy Caucasians from Russia, were aged 6 to 90. It was with a sample-barcoded 5' primer and a J-beta primer mix that a second PCR of roughly 7 to 12 cycles was run. There were at least 3 million CDR3-containing paired-end reads obtained from each sample. TCRdb re-analysed the 5' RACE reads in MiXCR, keeping a single row per CDR3 protein. The sample holds over 1,500,000 distinct CDR3 sequences, 39% seen once. General study points: Age showed a roughly linear inverse relationship with TCR beta diversity per million T cells.

The rearrangement joins TRBV5-1 to TRBJ1-1; D ambiguous. The sequencing sample was made of blood. The source of this sequence is a human donor in good health. This chain's CDR3 is CASSFNLGFEAFF. Written as DNA, the CDR3 is TGCGCCAGCAGCTTTAACCTGGGATTTGAAGCTTTCTTT.